This T cell receptor beta chain came from a study of OX40 agonist ivuxolimab in advanced cancers. Regarding the study as a whole: Averaged across samples, CD8+ T cells carried more expanded clones than CD4+ did. Blood T cells, both CD4+ and CD8+, expanded clonally by week 6 at 0.1 to 3.0 mg/kg. Among the nonresponders, some also had low normalized T-cell clonal expansion.

This clone came up a few times. Its antigen is not known. The germline V gene has CDR1 SGHNT and CDR2 YYREEE (reference sequence). V dropped 3 bases and J dropped 6; count of bases not matched to a gene: 5. This CDR3 has 13 residues. Generated by immunoSEQ multiplex PCR, the TCRdb table keeps only in-frame clones and is missing some. The data hold some 73,000 clones, with approximately 90% observed a single time. This rearrangement joins TRBV5-4 to TRBJ1-1; 7 bases map to TRBD1. Here the sequenced sample was CD4+ or CD8+ T cells sorted from blood, taken in a trial of the OX40 agonist ivuxolimab. The TCR was taken from an adult with an advanced solid tumor such as melanoma, head and neck, liver or kidney cancer. The CDR3 DNA follows: TGTGCCAGCAGCTCCTACAGGGGACCTGAAGCTTTCTTT. As protein: CASSSYRGPEAFF.